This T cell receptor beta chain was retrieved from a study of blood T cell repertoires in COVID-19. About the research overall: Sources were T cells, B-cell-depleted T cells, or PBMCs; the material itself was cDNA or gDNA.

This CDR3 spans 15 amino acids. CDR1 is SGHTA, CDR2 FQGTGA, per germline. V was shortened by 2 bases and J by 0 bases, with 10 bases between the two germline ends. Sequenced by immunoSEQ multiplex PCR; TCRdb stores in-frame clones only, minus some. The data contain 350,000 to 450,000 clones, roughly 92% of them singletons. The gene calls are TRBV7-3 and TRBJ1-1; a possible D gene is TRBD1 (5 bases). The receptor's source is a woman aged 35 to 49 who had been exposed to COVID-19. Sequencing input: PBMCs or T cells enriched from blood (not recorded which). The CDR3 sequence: CASSLQGGVNTEAFF. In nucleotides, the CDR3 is TGTGCCAGCAGCTTACAGGGTGGCGTGAACACTGAAGCTTTCTTT. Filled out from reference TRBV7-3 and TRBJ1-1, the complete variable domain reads GAGVSQTPSNKVTEKGKYVELRCDPISGHTALYWYRQSLGQGPEFLIYFQGTGAADDSGLPNDRFFAVRPEGSVSTLKIQRTERGDSAVYLCASSLQGGVNTEAFFGQGTRLTVV.